Listed below are T cell receptor beta chains from one sample, sequenced in a study of T-cell memory formation after mild COVID-19. TCRdb ran MiXCR on the 5' RACE reads and lists one entry per CDR3 protein. The profile shows fewer than 600,000 distinct CDR3 sequences, about 22% of them singletons. The source material was PBMCs or a T cell subset sorted from them (not recorded which). These receptors were collected from an adult woman who had mild COVID-19 (a few samples of this study predate the infection). Cell type and time point are not known. Both conserved end residues are part of each CDR3. The D gene is left open where the match is weak. The listing skips clone size in some rows; elsewhere it reads once, few, many or a size class.

>14|TRBV11-2|TRBJ2-3|few|-
TGTGCCAGCAGCCCAGAACTACGCACAGATACGCAGTATTTT
CASSPELRTDTQYF
>15|TRBV5-1|TRBJ2-7|-|-
TGCGCCAGCAGCTTGTGGGGGGGCAGTAATTACGAGCAGTACTTC
CASSLWGGSNYEQYF
>15|TRBV7-3|TRBJ1-1|-|TRBD1
TGTGCCAGCAGCTCAACAGGGGGCTCGGGGACTGAAGCTTTCTTT
CASSSTGGSGTEAFF
>15|TRBV20-1|TRBJ2-6|-|TRBD2
TGCAGTGCTACCCCGGGAGGCTCTGGGGCCAACGTCCTGACTTTC
CSATPGGSGANVLTF
>13|TRBV20-1|TRBJ2-5|few|-
TGCAGTGCTAGGCAGTTACCACAAGAGACCCAGTACTTC
CSARQLPQETQYF
>13|TRBV16|TRBJ1-2|-|-
TGTGCCAGCAGCGATTCCTTGACGGTGCGGAACACCTTC
CASSDSLTVRNTF
>16|TRBV11-3|TRBJ1-1|-|-
TGTGCCAGCAGCTTAAAGGGGGACCCAGAGGGTACTGAAGCTTTCTTT
CASSLKGDPEGTEAFF
>15|TRBV7-3|TRBJ2-1|-|-
TGTGCCAGCACCCGTCTACCCGCAGCCTACAATGAGCAGTTCTTC
CASTRLPAAYNEQFF
>14|TRBV19|TRBJ1-1|-|-
TGTGCCAGTAGTATAACCATCGGGGCCCCTGAAGCTTTCTTT
CASSITIGAPEAFF
>14|TRBV19|TRBJ2-4|-|TRBD2
TGTGCCAGTAGTAGAGGGACTAGCGCTGACATTCAGTACTTC
CASSRGTSADIQYF
>13|TRBV6-6|TRBJ2-1|-|-
TGTGCCAGCAGAACAGGTGCCGGCAATGAGCAGTTCTTC
CASRTGAGNEQFF
>13|TRBV5-1|TRBJ2-1|few|-
TGCGCCAGCAGGGCGGGGGCCACCTCGGAGCAGTTCTTC
CASRAGATSEQFF
>16|TRBV3-1|TRBJ2-1|-|TRBD2
TGTGCCAGCAGCTCATCTAGCGGGGGGGCCTACAATGAGCAGTTCTTC
CASSSSSGGAYNEQFF
>17|TRBV4-1|TRBJ2-1|-|TRBD1
TGCGCCAGCAGCCAAGACGCTTGGGCGGACAGGGGCAATGAGCAGTTCTTC
CASSQDAWADRGNEQFF
>17|TRBV11-3|TRBJ2-7|-|-
TGTGCCAGCAGCTTAGGGCAGACAGGCTTCCTCTCCTACGAGCAGTACTTC
CASSLGQTGFLSYEQYF
>15|TRBV10-3|TRBJ2-3|few|TRBD2
TGTGCCATCAGTGAGTCTGGACGGGGGGGCCTTACGCAGTATTTT
CAISESGRGGLTQYF
>15|TRBV6-5|TRBJ2-7|few|TRBD1
TGTGCCAGCAGTCCAGGACAGGGGAGGTCCTACGAGCAGTACTTC
CASSPGQGRSYEQYF
>15|TRBV9|TRBJ1-4|few|-
TGTGCCAGCAGCGTAGATACCCCCGGAGATGAAAAACTGTTTTTT
CASSVDTPGDEKLFF
>15|TRBV7-9|TRBJ1-3|-|TRBD1
TGTGCCAGCAGCCCCATCGGACAGGCTGGAAACACCATATATTTT
CASSPIGQAGNTIYF
>21|TRBV7-9|TRBJ2-2|few|TRBD1
TGTGCCAGCAGCTTAAGTTTGCTGGACAGGGGGAAACTGCGGAACACCGGGGAGCTGTTTTTT
CASSLSLLDRGKLRNTGELFF
>15|TRBV7-8|TRBJ1-2|few|-
TGTGCCAGCAGCCGCCGAGAGGGGTATAACTATGGCTACACCTTC
CASSRREGYNYGYTF
>13|TRBV7-2|TRBJ2-7|-|TRBD2
TGTGCCAGCAGCCCGGGACTAGCGGGAGAGCAGTACTTC
CASSPGLAGEQYF
>17|TRBV7-8|TRBJ2-3|few|-
TGTGCCAGCAGCATTCATAGGGGGGGAAAAAGCACAGATACGCAGTATTTT
CASSIHRGGKSTDTQYF
>17|TRBV19|TRBJ1-2|-|-
TGTGCCAGTCGCCAACGAGGCAGGGGAGTCTATTCATATGGCTACACCTTC
CASRQRGRGVYSYGYTF
>14|TRBV24-1|TRBJ2-5|-|TRBD2
TGTGCCACCAGTGGCTGGGGGAGGGGAGAGACCCAGTACTTC
CATSGWGRGETQYF
>15|TRBV7-3|TRBJ2-5|-|TRBD2
TGTGCCAGCAGCTGGCAGCGGGGGGGCCAAGAGACCCAGTACTTC
CASSWQRGGQETQYF
>19|TRBV10-3|TRBJ2-1|-|TRBD1
TGTGCCATCAGTGAGTCGTTTACCGCCGACAGGGGGAGTTACAATGAGCAGTTCTTC
CAISESFTADRGSYNEQFF
>16|TRBV7-9|TRBJ1-4|-|-
TGTGCCAGCAGCTTAGCGGGAGTGAGGGATGGGGAAAAACTGTTTTTT
CASSLAGVRDGEKLFF
>14|TRBV20-1|TRBJ2-1|-|-
TGCAGTGCGGTTCCGGGACTCCCGAAATTAGAGCAGTTCTTC
CSAVPGLPKLEQFF
>15|TRBV24-1|TRBJ2-2|few|-
TGTGCCACCAGTGATGTGTCCAGGGTGCCAGCAGAGCTGTTTTTT
CATSDVSRVPAELFF
>16|TRBV7-8|TRBJ2-1|-|TRBD2
TGTGCCAGCAGCCCCTCCAGGACTAGCGGGGAAAATGAGCAGTTCTTC
CASSPSRTSGENEQFF
>15|TRBV6-2/TRBV6-3|TRBJ2-7|-|TRBD2
TGTGCCAGCAGGGGATTCGACGGGAGGACCTACGAGCAGTACTTC
CASRGFDGRTYEQYF
>13|TRBV29-1|TRBJ1-2|few|-
TGCAGCGTTGACCCCCAGGGCGTCTATGGCTACACCTTC
CSVDPQGVYGYTF
>15|TRBV6-6|TRBJ2-1|-|TRBD2
TGTGCCAGCAGCCCCAGCGGGGGGCCCCCCAATGAGCAGTTCTTC
CASSPSGGPPNEQFF
>19|TRBV6-6|TRBJ2-1|many|-
TGTGCCAGCAGTTACGGACAGGGGGCTAGCGGGAGGGCCTACAATGAGCAGTTCTTC
CASSYGQGASGRAYNEQFF
>14|TRBV5-4|TRBJ2-1|-|TRBD2
TGTGCCAGCAGCTCAGCCAGGACTAGCAATGAGCAGTTCTTC
CASSSARTSNEQFF
>16|TRBV27|TRBJ2-7|-|TRBD1
TGTGCCAGCAGTCCGCTTGGACAGGGAAACTTCTACGAGCAGTACTTC
CASSPLGQGNFYEQYF
>17|TRBV7-9|TRBJ2-3|medium-sized|TRBD2
TGTGCCAGCAGCTTGGGGAGTAGCGGGAGTAGGACAGATACGCAGTATTTT
CASSLGSSGSRTDTQYF
>16|TRBV19|TRBJ2-3|-|TRBD2
TGTGCCAGTAGTATGGGAATAGCGGGGGGAACAGATACGCAGTATTTT
CASSMGIAGGTDTQYF
>13|TRBV9|TRBJ2-3|-|-
TGTGCCAGCAGCGTCAGGAGCACAGATACGCAGTATTTT
CASSVRSTDTQYF
>14|TRBV5-6|TRBJ1-5|-|-
TGTGCCAGCAGCTTGAGACAGGCCTATCAGCCCCAGCATTTT
CASSLRQAYQPQHF
>14|TRBV29-1|TRBJ1-1|-|-
TGCAGCGCCCAGGGTTGGGCGATGAACACTGAAGCTTTCTTT
CSAQGWAMNTEAFF
>14|TRBV12-3/TRBV12-4|TRBJ2-7|few|TRBD2
TGTGCCAGCAGCCCCGGGGGGTCAGACTACGAGCAGTACTTC
CASSPGGSDYEQYF
>15|TRBV7-8|TRBJ2-5|-|TRBD2
TGTGCCAGCAGGGCACCGGGACTAGCGCAAGAGACCCAGTACTTC
CASRAPGLAQETQYF
>14|TRBV5-6|TRBJ2-5|-|TRBD1
TGTGCCAGCAGCTCCCGGGACAGGGCCGAGACCCAGTACTTC
CASSSRDRAETQYF
>17|TRBV7-3|TRBJ2-3|-|-
TGTGCCAGCAGCCGAGGTTCCGGGACTCCCTACACAGATACGCAGTATTTT
CASSRGSGTPYTDTQYF
>14|TRBV24-1|TRBJ1-2|few|-
TGTGCCACCAGTGATCGAGGGGTTAACTATGGCTACACCTTC
CATSDRGVNYGYTF
>15|TRBV5-1|TRBJ1-1|-|-
TGCGCCAGCAGCTCCCCCGGGACTGAGAACACTGAAGCTTTCTTT
CASSSPGTENTEAFF
>15|TRBV12-3/TRBV12-4|TRBJ1-3|few|-
TGTGCCAGCAGTACCCCTTCGGGCTCTGGAAACACCATATATTTT
CASSTPSGSGNTIYF
>18|TRBV4-1|TRBJ1-2|few|-
TGCGCCAGCAGCCAAGGAATACTCAACGCGGGGGAAACCTATGGCTACACCTTC
CASSQGILNAGETYGYTF
>17|TRBV7-9|TRBJ2-5|many|-
TGTGCCAGCAGCCAGAGTTTGGGCGCAACCAGTCAAGAGACCCAGTACTTC
CASSQSLGATSQETQYF
>15|TRBV7-8|TRBJ2-7|few|-
TGTGCCAGCATGGAGGAAACGGACTACGTAATTGAGCAGTACTTC
CASMEETDYVIEQYF
>13|TRBV5-1|TRBJ2-5|-|-
TGCGCCAGCAGCTTCGGGTCCCAAGAGACCCAGTACTTC
CASSFGSQETQYF
>16|TRBV12-3/TRBV12-4|TRBJ2-1|few|TRBD2
TGTGCCAGCAGTTTCCCGGGACTAGGGTCCTACAATGAGCAGTTCTTC
CASSFPGLGSYNEQFF
>16|TRBV7-9|TRBJ2-3|few|TRBD2
TGTGCCAGCAGCCGTGCGGTGGGGGGGTCAACAGATACGCAGTATTTT
CASSRAVGGSTDTQYF
>14|TRBV7-3|TRBJ2-7|-|TRBD1
TGTGCCAGCTCTGGACAGGGAGATCCCTACGAGCAGTACTTC
CASSGQGDPYEQYF
>12|TRBV7-9|TRBJ1-2|-|-
TGTGCCAGCAGTGAGAGAGCCTATGGCTACACCTTC
CASSERAYGYTF
>15|TRBV7-9|TRBJ1-1|few|-
TGTGCCAGCAGCTTACAAGGGGAAATGGACACTGAAGCTTTCTTT
CASSLQGEMDTEAFF